This passage covers 20 T cell receptor beta chains from one sample sequenced in a study of cytomegalovirus exposure and HLA in healthy donors. The PCR contained 60 Vbeta and 13 Jbeta primers. The data were produced by immunoSEQ multiplex PCR, yet TCRdb's version contains in-frame clones alone and is incomplete. The sample holds roughly 75,000 clones. Sequenced: PBMCs. The origin of the receptors is a man aged 35-49 years in good health and CMV-seronegative.

The chain recombines TRBV7-2 with TRBJ2-5; possible D gene TRBD1, 5 bases. The germline V gene encodes CDR1 SGHTA and CDR2 FQGNSA. Trimming took off 6 bases at V and 5 bases at J, with 22 bases between the two ends. This CDR3 contains 16 residues. The chain's CDR3 is CASSRGKTSITETQYF. CDR3 sequence (DNA): TGTGCCAGCAGTAGGGGAAAGACTTCTATAACGGAGACCCAGTACTTC.

This chain links TRBV10-3 with TRBJ2-2, with D possibly TRBD2 on 6 matching bases. The germline gives CDR1 ENHRY, CDR2 SYGVKD. The CDR3 runs to 12 residues. CDR3 amino acids: CANGGVAGELFF. The CDR3 bases are TGTGCAAACGGCGGGGTGGCCGGGGAGCTGTTTTTT.

This chain links TRBV5-6 with TRBJ2-3, with TRBD2 matching over 9 bases. Germline values: CDR1 SGHDT, CDR2 YYEEEE. The CDR3 extends over 15 amino acids. V lost 4 bases, J lost 8 bases, and 11 bases stayed unmatched. CDR3 residues: CASSVERGAQRTQYF. Written as DNA, the CDR3 is TGTGCCAGCAGCGTGGAGCGGGGGGCACAGCGTACGCAGTATTTT.

The chain is built from TRBV28 and TRBJ1-5, with D uncertain. Germline lookup yields CDR1 MDHEN and CDR2 SYDVKM. Trimming took off 7 bases at V and 0 bases at J, with 10 bases between the two ends. The CDR3 is 14 amino acids. CDR3 sequence: CASKKTNSNQPQHF. Written as DNA, the CDR3 is TGTGCCAGCAAAAAGACTAATAGCAATCAGCCCCAGCATTTT.

CDR3 in DNA: TGTGCCAGCAGTCCGGACAGGGTATTTCTTTTGCCCCAGCATTTT. It codes for CASSPDRVFLLPQHF. The gene calls are TRBV6-1 and TRBJ1-5; 8 bases fit TRBD1. This CDR3 spans 15 amino acids. Looked up from germline, CDR1 is MNHNS and CDR2 is SASEGT. Trimming removed 5 bases from V and 9 bases from J; junction bases left unmatched: 12.

V usage is TRBV12-5 and J usage is TRBJ1-5; D possibly corresponds to TRBD1 (5 bases). The CDR3 runs 16 residues. CDR1 LGHNT and CDR2 FRNRAP come from the germline V gene. V lost 0 bases to trimming and J lost 0 bases, with 9 bases between them. The CDR3 loop reads CASGLVLGGSNQPQHF. CDR3 nucleotide sequence: TGTGCTAGTGGTTTGGTACTGGGGGGTAGCAATCAGCCCCAGCATTTT. Looking up the rest from reference TRBV12-5 and TRBJ1-5 gives the full variable domain: DARVTQTPRHKVTEMGQEVTMRCQPILGHNTVFWYRQTMMQGLELLAYFRNRAPLDDSGMPKDRFSAEMPDATLATLKIQPSEPRDSAVYFCASGLVLGGSNQPQHFGDGTRLSIL.

The chain has TRBV4-3 and TRBJ2-4, with D perhaps TRBD2 (6 bases). Trimming shortened V by 8 bases and J by 2 bases, and 10 bases separated the two germline ends. The CDR3 totals 13 residues. CDR1 is LGHNA and CDR2 is YSLEER in the germline V gene. CDR3 sequence reads: CASSRGSKNIQYF. The CDR3 nucleotides are TGCGCCAGCTCCCGGGGGTCCAAAAACATTCAGTACTTC.

J is TRBJ2-2 and V is TRBV4-3; 8 nucleotides match TRBD2. The V gene's germline CDR1 is LGHNA and CDR2 YSLEER. V lost 0 bases, J lost 12 bases, and 9 bases stayed unmatched. This CDR3 region has 15 residues. The CDR3, as DNA: TGCGCCAGCAGCCAAGATATACCCGGCGGGGGGCAGCTGTTTTTT. Translating it yields CASSQDIPGGGQLFF.

The chain uses TRBV6-1 and TRBJ1-2; 7 bases are shared with TRBD1. Germline V gives CDR1 MNHNS, CDR2 SASEGT. The J segment lost 2 bases and the V segment lost 4 bases, leaving 4 bases of the junction unmatched. This CDR3 is built from 14 residues. The CDR3 reads CASSGARGNYGYTF. CDR3 DNA sequence: TGTGCCAGCAGTGGGGCCAGGGGGAACTATGGCTACACCTTC.

V is TRBV4-3 and J is TRBJ2-1, with D perhaps matching TRBD1 (6 bases). Trimming took 0 bases from V and 5 from J, leaving 17 bases between them. The CDR3 runs 17 residues. Germline V gives CDR1 LGHNA, CDR2 YSLEER. The CDR3 protein is CASSQDISRGINNEQFF. In DNA, the CDR3 is TGCGCCAGCAGCCAAGATATAAGCAGGGGAATTAACAATGAGCAGTTCTTC.

The V and J genes are TRBV30 and TRBJ1-1; 7 bases line up with TRBD1. The J segment lost 0 bases and the V segment lost 3 bases, leaving 4 bases of the junction unmatched. The germline CDR1 and CDR2 sequences are GTSNPN and SVGIG (reference sequence). The CDR3 is 14 residues long. DNA of the CDR3: TGTGCCTGGAGGCCCGGGACAGTGAACACTGAAGCTTTCTTT. Amino acids: CAWRPGTVNTEAFF.

This sequence joins TRBV4-1 and TRBJ2-1; 12 bases map to TRBD2. Germline CDR1 reads MGHRA; CDR2 reads YSYEKL. The V and J ends lost 6 bases and 7 bases, in that order; junction bases with no gene match: 7. The CDR3 extends over 15 amino acids. CDR3 in amino acids: CASRIGLAGKNEQFF. The CDR3 DNA sequence: TGCGCCAGCAGGATAGGACTAGCGGGGAAAAATGAGCAGTTCTTC.

The V call is TRBV28, the J call TRBJ1-5, with 8 bases aligning to TRBD1. Looked up from germline, CDR1 is MDHEN and CDR2 is SYDVKM. CDR3 size: 14 residues. J lost 5 bases, V lost 11 bases, and 11 bases had no gene match. CDR3 sequence reads: CAGQGADGYQPQHF. In DNA form, the CDR3 reads TGTGCCGGACAGGGAGCGGACGGTTATCAGCCCCAGCATTTT.

On this clone itself: The same CDR3 also results from other DNA sequences found in this sample. The J gene is TRBJ1-3, the V gene TRBV7-9; tentative D call: TRBD1 (5 bases). CDR1 is SEHNR and CDR2 is FQNEAQ in the germline V gene (reference sequence). The CDR3 is 15 residues long. V was clipped by 3 bases and J by 0 bases, with 9 bases between them. CDR3 amino acids: CASSFQGASGNTIYF. The CDR3 region has the DNA TGTGCCAGCAGCTTTCAGGGCGCCTCTGGAAACACCATATATTTT.

V gene TRBV7-2 combines with J gene TRBJ1-1, with 7 bases identical to TRBD1. J was trimmed by 7 bases and V by 5 bases; bases with no gene match: 10. The germline CDR1 and CDR2 sequences are SGHTA and FQGNSA. The CDR3 is made up of 14 amino acids. CDR3 in DNA: TGTGCCAGCAGCCCGGACAGGTACAACTTTGAAGCTTTCTTT. This translates into CASSPDRYNFEAFF.

The chain recombines TRBV27 with TRBJ2-5; TRBD2 is a possible D gene (5 bases). The CDR3 is made up of 18 amino acids. CDR1 and CDR2 from the germline V gene are MNHEY and SMNVEV (reference sequence). Trimming cost V 5 bases and J 0 bases, with 22 bases left between them. In DNA form, the CDR3 reads TGTGCCAGCAGTCCTCTTCGACAAACTAGAAGGTACCAAGAGACCCAGTACTTC. Encoded protein: CASSPLRQTRRYQETQYF.

The chain carries TRBV2 and TRBJ1-1, with a possible D match to TRBD1 (5 bases). The ends were cut back, 5 bases at V and 4 bases at J, with 11 bases in the middle. The CDR3 runs to 13 residues. The germline CDR1 and CDR2 sequences are SNHLY and FYNNEI. This CDR3 is CASSLRASTEAFF. In DNA, the CDR3 is TGTGCCAGCAGTCTCAGGGCAAGCACTGAAGCTTTCTTT.

V gene TRBV7-9 combines with J gene TRBJ2-1, with D possibly TRBD2 on 5 matching bases. Germline V CDR1 and CDR2: SEHNR, FQNEAQ (reference sequence). V was shortened by 1 base and J by 1 base, with 11 bases between the two germline ends. The CDR3 extends over 16 amino acids. CDR3 sequence (DNA): TGTGCCAGCAGCTTAGATCAGCGGCCGTCCTACAATGAGCAGTTCTTC. The encoded protein is CASSLDQRPSYNEQFF.

V and J are TRBV5-5 and TRBJ2-5; D might be TRBD2 (5 bases). The germline V gene encodes CDR1 SGHKS and CDR2 YYEKEE (reference sequence). There are 16 residues in the CDR3. V gave up 0 bases and J gave up 1 base, with 13 bases separating them. Here the CDR3 reads CASSLAKGVGQETQYF. CDR3 bases: TGTGCCAGCAGCTTGGCCAAGGGAGTCGGCCAAGAGACCCAGTACTTC.

The V call is TRBV19, the J call TRBJ1-2; TRBD1 matches 10 bases. The CDR3 runs to 15 residues. V was pared by 8 bases and J by 4 bases, with 10 bases of the junction left unmatched. Germline V lookup: CDR1 LNHDA, CDR2 SQIVND (reference sequence). The CDR3 sequence is CASRPLTGGLYGYTF. Written as DNA, the CDR3 is TGTGCCAGTCGACCGCTGACAGGGGGCCTCTATGGCTACACCTTC.